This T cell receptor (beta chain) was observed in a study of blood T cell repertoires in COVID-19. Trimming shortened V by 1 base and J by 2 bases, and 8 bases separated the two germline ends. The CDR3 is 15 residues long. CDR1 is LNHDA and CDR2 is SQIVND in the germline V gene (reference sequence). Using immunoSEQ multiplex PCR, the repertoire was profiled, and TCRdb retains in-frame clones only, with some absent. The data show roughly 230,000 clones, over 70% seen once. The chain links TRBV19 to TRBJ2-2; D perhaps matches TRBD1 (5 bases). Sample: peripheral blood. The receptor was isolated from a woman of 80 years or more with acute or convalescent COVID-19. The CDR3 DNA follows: TGTGCCAGTAGTATAGGGGGCCGAAACACCGGGGAGCTGTTTTTT. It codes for CASSIGGRNTGELFF.